The clone carrying this T cell receptor beta chain was found a few times. Its matching antigen is unknown. Unique-molecular-identifier-tagged TCR beta cDNA libraries were used. In TCRdb, the PCR reads were re-called with MiXCR into one record per CDR3 protein. This table has 150,000 or so distinct CDR3 sequences, around 36% appearing once. The record originates from a study of post-analysis software for immune sequencing data. Study-wide results and limits: Five or six TRBV segments, including TRBV5-6, TRBV5-1 and TRBV20-1, were more frequent in patients than controls. Co-batched samples clustered tightly together by F measure.

Germline V gene data show CDR1 as SQVTM and CDR2 as ANQGSEA. V lost 4 bases to trimming and J lost 3 bases, with 27 bases between them. The CDR3 is made up of 18 amino acids. The sequencing here drew on blood, taken after autologous hematopoietic stem cell transplantation. This chain uses TRBV29-1 with TRBJ1-1; D is perhaps TRBD1 (5 bases). The clonotype comes from a girl aged 10 to 17 with multiple sclerosis. The CDR3 protein is CSVVPALRWGSVDTEAFF. DNA for the CDR3: TGCAGCGTTGTCCCAGCCCTGCGATGGGGCAGTGTGGACACTGAAGCTTTCTTT.